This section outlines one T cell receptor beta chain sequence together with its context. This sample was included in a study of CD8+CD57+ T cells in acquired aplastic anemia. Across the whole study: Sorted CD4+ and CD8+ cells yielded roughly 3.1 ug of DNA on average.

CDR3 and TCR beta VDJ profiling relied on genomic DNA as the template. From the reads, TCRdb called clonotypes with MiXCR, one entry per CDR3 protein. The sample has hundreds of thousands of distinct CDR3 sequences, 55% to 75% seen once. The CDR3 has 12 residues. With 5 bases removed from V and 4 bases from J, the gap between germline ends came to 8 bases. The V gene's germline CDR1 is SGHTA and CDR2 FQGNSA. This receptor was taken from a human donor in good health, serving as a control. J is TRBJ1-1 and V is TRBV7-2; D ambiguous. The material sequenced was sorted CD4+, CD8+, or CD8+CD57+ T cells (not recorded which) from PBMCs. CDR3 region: CASSQVTTEAFF. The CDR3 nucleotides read TGTGCCAGCAGCCAAGTTACCACTGAAGCTTTCTTT.